This TCR beta chain was identified during a study of regulatory T cells in long-lasting Graves disease. The V and J ends lost 3 bases and 1 base, in that order; junction bases with no gene match: 9. The CDR3 extends over 17 amino acids. Germline CDR1 reads MGHRA; CDR2 reads YSYEKL. Time point noted: newly diagnosed GD, antithyroid drugs for less than 3 months. The TCR library was made from RNA that had been extracted from PBMCs in TRIzol. Investigators prepared the TCR beta libraries by applying iRepertoire HTBI primers and Arm-PCR of CDR3 regions. TCRdb reanalysed the multiplex PCR reads using MiXCR and keeps one entry per CDR3 protein. The sample has under 800,000 distinct CDR3 sequences, 15% to 20% seen once. These data were also reused for a study on T cells in Graves' hyperthyroidism and ophthalmopathy.

The clonotype originates from a woman younger than 45 with Graves disease. Sequenced here: peripheral blood mononuclear cells (PBMCs), sampled at new diagnosis, from a patient treated with antithyroid drugs. The rearrangement uses TRBV4-1 and TRBJ1-5; 7 bases are a match to TRBD1. CDR3 sequence: CASSHQNPGGSNQPQHF. Written as DNA, the CDR3 is TGCGCCAGCAGCCATCAAAACCCAGGGGGGAGCAATCAGCCCCAGCATTTT.